A selection of T cell receptor beta chains follows, all from one sample in a study of Graves' ophthalmopathy and Graves' hyperthyroidism. One entry per CDR3 protein, called by TCRdb with MiXCR from the multiplex PCR reads. The data hold about 210,000 distinct CDR3 sequences, with approximately 29% observed a single time. Source material: peripheral blood. The receptors stem from a man aged 50 or older with Graves' ophthalmopathy. Each CDR3 is given with its conserved first and last residue. D genes are given only for firm matches.

cdr3_aa d_call v_call
CASSKTGGAAYTF TRBD1 TRBV7-9
CASEGIEETQYF . TRBV6-2/TRBV6-3
CASSYRVFGEDTEAFF . TRBV13
CSARTPEGAETQYF . TRBV20-1
CASRETGGEQYF TRBD1 TRBV5-1
CASTVTANYGYTF . TRBV19
CSVSGTSGRTYEQYF TRBD2 TRBV29-1
CASSLRASGSQTQYF TRBD2 TRBV12-3/TRBV12-4
CASSFPGEAFF . TRBV6-2/TRBV6-3
CASSSGLAGNEQYF TRBD2 TRBV7-3
CASSPVGSGRGSPYEQYF TRBD2 TRBV11-2